The present TCR beta chain was sequenced within a study of T-cell reconstitution after alpha-beta-depleted transplantation in children. Study-wide results and limits: Counts and diversity of T cells one year after transplant came mostly from newly produced T cells. Expanded graft clones numbering several hundred reportedly gave rise to alpha-beta T cells about two months after transplant.

Note on this clonotype: What it binds is unknown.

CDR1 is DFQATT and CDR2 is SNEGSKA in the germline V gene (reference sequence). CDR3 length: 14 amino acids. V shed 1 base and J shed 0 bases, with 7 bases lying between them. Unique molecular identifiers were used in preparing the TCRbeta library. MiXCR was run by TCRdb on the PCR reads, yielding one entry per CDR3 protein. The repertoire holds a few hundred thousand distinct CDR3 sequences, with over 20% as singletons. This clonotype was sampled from a girl aged 2-10 years with Fanconi anemia, due to receive a stem cell transplant. The source was PBMCs, collected before TCRalphabeta/CD19-depleted stem cell transplant. The V call is TRBV20-1, the J call TRBJ1-5, with D perhaps TRBD1 (5 bases). CDR3 in DNA: TGCAGTGCTAGAGCAGGGTATAGCAATCAGCCCCAGCATTTT. Its translation: CSARAGYSNQPQHF.